This is a list of T cell receptor beta chains from one sample in a study of shared clonotypes between healthy human individuals. Measured with immunoSEQ multiplex PCR; TCRdb has only the in-frame clones, and not every one. Of around 480,000 clones listed, nearly 80% are singletons. Sequencing was done on a sample of PBMCs. These receptors all come from a woman between 40 and 55 years old in good health. Some clones in this sample may be carry-over from other donors' samples. The CDR3 runs from the conserved cysteine through the conserved F or W. A D gene is named only where the DNA matches it firmly. Rows give clone size only sometimes, using once, few, many, or a class for an expanded clone.

TRBD1 | - | TRBJ1-4 | TRBV5-1 | CASSLAGQGSEKLFF | TGCGCCAGCAGCTTGGCGGGACAGGGAAGTGAAAAACTGTTTTTT
- | - | TRBJ2-7 | TRBV29-1 | CSARAGGDSYEQYF | TGCAGCGCCCGGGCAGGGGGGGATTCCTACGAGCAGTACTTC
- | - | TRBJ2-7 | TRBV5-1 | CASSLSQGPLEQYF | TGCGCCAGCAGCTTGTCTCAGGGTCCCCTCGAGCAGTACTTC
- | - | TRBJ2-3 | TRBV28 | CASSPPGSVKDTQYF | TGTGCCAGCAGCCCCCCCGGAAGCGTCAAAGATACGCAGTATTTT
- | - | TRBJ1-2 | TRBV10-3 | CASREGDYGYTF | TGTGCATCAAGGGAAGGGGACTATGGCTACACCTTC
- | - | TRBJ2-7 | TRBV5-1 | CASSLAPKGNEQYF | TGCGCCAGCAGCTTGGCACCCAAGGGGAACGAGCAGTACTTC
TRBD1 | - | TRBJ1-2 | TRBV2 | CASTLAGTGGRGYTF | TGTGCCAGCACCCTTGCCGGGACAGGAGGACGAGGCTACACCTTC
TRBD2 | - | TRBJ2-5 | TRBV7-3 | CASSSSGPETQYF | TGTGCCAGCAGTTCTAGCGGGCCCGAGACCCAGTACTTC
TRBD2 | - | TRBJ2-7 | TRBV5-4 | CASSTGVAGGGSYEQYF | TGTGCCAGCAGCACCGGGGTAGCGGGAGGAGGTTCCTACGAGCAGTACTTC
- | - | TRBJ1-5 | TRBV28 | CASSRSNQPQHF | TGTGCCAGCAGCCGTAGCAATCAGCCCCAGCATTTT
- | few | TRBJ1-3 | TRBV7-3 | CASSSGGNTIYF | TGTGCCAGCAGCTCGGGCGGTAACACCATATATTTT
- | - | TRBJ2-2 | TRBV7-3 | CASSPDTAGKLFF | TGTGCCAGCAGCCCCGACACGGCGGGGAAGCTGTTTTTT
TRBD2 | - | TRBJ2-3 | TRBV10-2 | CASSERTSVDVGTDTQYF | TGCGCCAGCAGTGAGCGGACTAGCGTGGACGTCGGCACAGATACGCAGTATTTT
- | - | TRBJ2-7 | TRBV10-3 | CAISGGRGGYEQYF | TGTGCCATCAGTGGGGGCAGGGGAGGTTACGAGCAGTACTTC
TRBD2 | - | TRBJ2-5 | TRBV9 | CASSPGLAYETQYF | TGTGCCAGCAGCCCAGGACTAGCGTACGAGACCCAGTACTTC
- | - | TRBJ2-3 | TRBV9 | CASKGTTDTQYF | TGTGCCAGCAAGGGGACTACAGATACGCAGTATTTT
TRBD1 | - | TRBJ1-2 | TRBV7-9 | CASSTQGADGYTF | TGTGCCAGCAGCACCCAGGGGGCGGATGGCTACACCTTC
- | - | TRBJ2-5 | TRBV5-5 | CASSFSVRETQYF | TGTGCCAGCAGCTTTAGCGTCCGGGAGACCCAGTACTTC
- | - | TRBJ1-2 | TRBV4-2 | CASSQDPQEPNYGYTF | TGTGCCAGCAGCCAAGATCCACAGGAACCTAACTATGGCTACACCTTC
TRBD1 | - | TRBJ2-7 | TRBV18 | CASSPGTAGYEQYF | TGTGCCAGCTCACCTGGGACAGCTGGGTACGAGCAGTACTTC
- | - | TRBJ2-2 | TRBV10-3 | CAISEGQELFF | TGTGCCATCAGTGAAGGACAGGAGCTGTTTTTT
- | few | TRBJ1-2 | TRBV30 | CAWWGNYGYTF | TGTGCCTGGTGGGGGAACTATGGCTACACCTTC
- | - | TRBJ1-6 | TRBV9 | CASSVQDRTEYSPLHF | TGTGCCAGCAGCGTTCAGGACAGAACCGAATATTCACCCCTCCACTTT
- | - | TRBJ2-1 | TRBV10-2 | CASSEVGEQFF | TGCGCCAGCAGTGAGGTGGGGGAGCAGTTCTTC
TRBD2 | - | TRBJ2-7 | TRBV5-1 | CASSLGGAGAHEQYF | TGCGCCAGCAGCCTCGGCGGAGCGGGAGCCCACGAGCAGTACTTC
TRBD2 | - | TRBJ2-1 | TRBV27 | CASSRQGTSSYNEQFF | TGTGCCAGCAGTCGCCAGGGGACTAGCTCCTACAATGAGCAGTTCTTC
- | - | TRBJ2-1 | TRBV10-1 | CASSDRNSYNEQFF | TGCGCCAGCAGTGACAGAAACTCCTACAATGAGCAGTTCTTC
TRBD1 | - | TRBJ2-2 | TRBV14 | CASSQAPLVQGRGTGELFF | TGTGCCAGCAGCCAAGCCCCTCTCGTACAGGGGCGAGGCACCGGGGAGCTGTTTTTT
- | - | TRBJ1-2 | TRBV5-6 | CASSPEEARRHYGYTF | TGTGCCAGCAGCCCGGAAGAGGCCAGGAGGCACTATGGCTACACCTTC
- | - | TRBJ2-7 | TRBV21-1 | CASSKKGLGPYEQYF | TGTGCCAGCAGCAAAAAGGGTCTGGGGCCCTACGAGCAGTACTTC
TRBD1 | few | TRBJ2-3 | TRBV5-5 | CASSLAFDRDTDTQYF | TGTGCCAGCAGCTTGGCCTTCGACAGGGACACAGATACGCAGTATTTT
- | - | TRBJ1-1 | TRBV28 | CASSLKIWGTEAFF | TGTGCCAGCAGTTTAAAGATATGGGGCACTGAAGCTTTCTTT
- | - | TRBJ1-1 | TRBV27 | CASSSGPGTEAFF | TGTGCCAGCAGTTCAGGGCCCGGCACTGAAGCTTTCTTT
- | - | TRBJ2-5 | TRBV5-1 | CASTIGGRTGETQYF | TGCGCCAGCACCATTGGAGGGCGCACCGGAGAGACCCAGTACTTC
- | once | TRBJ2-1 | TRBV7-2 | CASVAAGPNEQFF | TGTGCCAGCGTCGCGGCGGGGCCCAATGAGCAGTTCTTC
- | - | TRBJ1-1 | TRBV7-8 | CASSLSSNLGWGTEAFF | TGTGCCAGCAGCTTATCCTCCAACCTGGGTTGGGGCACTGAAGCTTTCTTT
- | - | TRBJ1-5 | TRBV29-1 | CSVYGGADQPQHF | TGCAGCGTTTACGGGGGCGCCGATCAGCCCCAGCATTTT
- | - | TRBJ2-7 | TRBV18 | CASSPSRRSYEQYF | TGTGCCAGCTCACCGTCCAGACGCTCCTACGAGCAGTACTTC
TRBD1 | - | TRBJ2-3 | TRBV4-2 | CASSQGQGPDTQYF | TGTGCCAGCAGCCAAGGACAGGGCCCAGATACGCAGTATTTT
TRBD1 | - | TRBJ1-1 | TRBV13 | CASSPGVRTGEAFF | TGTGCCAGCAGCCCAGGGGTTCGGACAGGGGAAGCTTTCTTT
- | - | TRBJ1-4 | TRBV20-1 | CSARQGEKLFF | TGCAGTGCTAGACAGGGTGAAAAACTGTTTTTT
TRBD1 | few | TRBJ2-5 | TRBV6-1 | CASSTGTGGETQYF | TGTGCCAGCAGTACGGGGACAGGGGGAGAGACCCAGTACTTC
TRBD1 | - | TRBJ2-5 | TRBV6-5 | CASSPSDREQYF | TGTGCCAGCAGCCCCTCTGACAGGGAGCAGTACTTC
- | many | TRBJ2-7 | TRBV10-2 | CASGMAHEQYF | TGCGCCAGCGGGATGGCCCACGAGCAGTACTTC
- | - | TRBJ1-2 | TRBV5-6 | CASSYGQNYGYTF | TGTGCCAGCAGCTATGGACAGAACTATGGCTACACCTTC
- | - | TRBJ1-5 | TRBV5-8 | CASSPSTFQPQHF | TGTGCCAGCAGCCCTTCTACGTTTCAGCCCCAGCATTTT
- | once | TRBJ1-1 | TRBV5-1 | CASSSGGGGGTEAFF | TGCGCCAGCAGCTCCGGTGGAGGAGGGGGAACTGAAGCTTTCTTT
- | - | TRBJ1-1 | TRBV18 | CASSPATEAFF | TGTGCCAGCTCACCAGCTACTGAAGCTTTCTTT
TRBD2 | - | TRBJ2-1 | TRBV6-1 | CASTAGLAGSSEQFF | TGTGCCAGCACCGCGGGACTAGCGGGATCTAGTGAGCAGTTCTTC
- | - | TRBJ1-1 | TRBV19 | CACTPSRAAITKRNTEAFF | TGTGCCTGCACCCCGAGCCGGGCAGCTATAACGAAAAGGAACACTGAAGCTTTCTTT
TRBD2 | - | TRBJ2-7 | TRBV27 | CASSWGWGLAGGYEQYF | TGTGCCAGCAGTTGGGGTTGGGGACTAGCGGGAGGCTACGAGCAGTACTTC
- | - | TRBJ2-3 | TRBV7-3 | CASSFGSSTDTQYF | TGTGCCAGCAGCTTCGGGAGTAGCACAGATACGCAGTATTTT
- | - | TRBJ2-5 | TRBV5-1 | CASSATVQETQYF | TGCGCCAGCAGCGCGACGGTCCAAGAGACCCAGTACTTC